The T cell receptor (beta chain) described here comes from a study of CD8+ T cells in alopecia areata (dated by TCRdb to the late 2010s). As for the study more broadly: The treated patients took part in an open-label pilot trial in which moderate-to-severe alopecia areata was treated with oral tofacitinib at 5 to 10 mg twice daily. In both human patients and the C3H/HeJ mouse model, the study applied high-throughput TCRbeta sequencing to look at T cell clonal expansion in alopecia areata. Scalp clonality was compared across normal scalp (n=4), patchy alopecia areata scalp (n=8), and alopecia totalis/universalis scalp (n=8). immunoSEQ multiplex PCR using 35 Vbeta forward primers and 13 Jbeta reverse primers was used to amplify TCRbeta CDR3 regions. On the human side, TCRbeta sequencing was run on scalp tissue and on sorted CD4+ and CD8+ peripheral blood T cells from healthy controls and from alopecia areata patients with either patchy or totalis/universalis disease. Patients received tofacitinib for 6 to 18 months and were then followed off drug for 6 months to check for delayed response and recurrence. Tofacitinib-treated patients had biopsies at baseline and at 4 and 24 weeks of treatment, with a later scalp biopsy in several patients. RNA came from the PAXgene miRNA kit for fixed scalp, the miRNeasy kit for PBMCs, and the RNeasy kit for mouse skin. What the authors observed across the whole study: Unlike mouse skin, where gammadelta T cells dominate, normal human skin contains resident alphabeta T cells that get sequenced too, which complicates analysis of the scalp TCR repertoire. Compared with mice, TCR sequences shared between patients were less clear, possibly partly because of HLA diversity across the patient population. Higher clonality and more expanded CD8+ clones were observed in lesional scalp than in normal scalp, particularly in alopecia totalis/universalis, a finding suggestive of antigenic drive.

The library came from the immunoSEQ multiplex PCR assay. For TCR sequencing, RNA was extracted from every sample and reverse transcribed into cDNA to serve as template. SuperScript III was used for first-strand cDNA synthesis, primed with a 2:1 mix of oligo-dT and random hexamers. A synthetic immune receptor repertoire was used to measure amplification bias, and any remaining bias was corrected computationally. From the authors' description of their analysis: Raw reads were preprocessed to remove errors, and CDR3 was defined according to IMGT conventions as the region from the conserved cysteine to phenylalanine. Clonality was computed as 1 minus the Shannon entropy, with the entropy normalized by log2 of the number of productive unique TCRs. Whether scalp clones were CD4 or CD8 was inferred by matching scalp TCRbeta sequences against CD4 and CD8 repertoires sorted from blood. The clones in this table, taken by TCRdb from immuneACCESS, are in-frame only. Not every clone is retained; where verified, under half of the shortfall comes from an unresolved V gene, and the cause of the rest is unknown. V and J calls and clone size follow that table, whereas D and trimming were derived from the DNA. The sample data list approximately 150,000 clones, and around 50% of these were observed just once. Approximately 7% of the sample is taken by the ten largest.

Regarding this clone: Its antigen is still unknown. Base qualities were left out, and no much larger clone turns up one base away.

Lesional scalp punch biopsies and peripheral blood were obtained from alopecia areata patients. PBMCs were separated by density centrifugation and stained for CD3, CD4 and CD8, after which CD4+ and CD8+ T cells were sorted on a FACSAria. Based on the germline V gene, the CDR1 and CDR2 sequences are SGHTA and FQGNSA. V is cut by 0 bases and J by 6 bases, and the space between the germline ends is 13 bases. CDR3 length: 15 amino acids, cysteine to phenylalanine. The only DNA kept is the CDR3, 45 bases in frame from the first base. Sequenced material: CD4+ T cells sorted from blood. The source is a human donor with alopecia areata. The chain links TRBV7-2 with TRBJ2-3; possibly the D gene is TRBD2, per 5 matching bases. This receptor has the CDR3 CASSLAGSSWDTQYF. The DNA sequence follows: TGTGCCAGCAGCTTAGCAGGGAGTAGTTGGGATACGCAGTATTTT.